The 10 T cell receptor beta chains below were found in one sample sequenced in a study of T cells after yellow fever vaccination. TCRdb re-analysed the 5' RACE reads in MiXCR, keeping a single row per CDR3 protein. The repertoire holds roughly 110,000 distinct CDR3 sequences, around 8.6% seen once, with 25% in the top ten. The sample was CD8+ T cells sorted from PBMCs, taken 45 days after the yellow fever booster vaccination. The source of these receptors is a man aged 25-40 years who received the YFV17D yellow fever vaccine.

This clonotype was recorded at least ten times. This chain connects TRBV24-1 to TRBJ2-3; TRBD2 aligns across 9 bases. This CDR3 contains 18 residues. J lost 5 bases, V lost 0 bases, and 11 bases had no gene match. The germline V gene has CDR1 KGHDR and CDR2 SFDVKD. The CDR3 sequence is CATSDLRASGEVGDTQYF. The CDR3 bases are TGTGCCACCAGTGATTTGAGGGCTAGCGGGGAGGTTGGAGATACGCAGTATTTT.

In this sample, this clonotype turned up many times. This chain links TRBV6-2 or TRBV6-3 with TRBJ2-7, with TRBD2 identical over 14 bases. This CDR3 spans 20 amino acids. V dropped 7 bases and J dropped 4; count of bases not matched to a gene: 21. Germline V gene lookup returns CDR1 MNHEY and CDR2 SVGEGT. The CDR3 reads CASTSGTSGRWRSSFYEQYF. In DNA form, the CDR3 reads TGTGCCAGCACGTCCGGGACTAGCGGGAGATGGAGGTCCTCCTTTTACGAGCAGTACTTC.

This clonotype was recorded at least ten times. V gene TRBV5-1 combines with J gene TRBJ1-1; possibly TRBD1 for D (6 bases). Trimming stripped 2 bases from V and 0 bases from J, with 8 bases between. The germline V gene has CDR1 SGHRS and CDR2 YFSETQ. The CDR3 spans 14 residues. Written as DNA, the CDR3 is TGCGCCAGCAGCTTCGGACAGATGAACACTGAAGCTTTCTTT. It codes for CASSFGQMNTEAFF.

This clonotype has a count of ten or more. V is TRBV6-6 and J is TRBJ2-7; D tentatively reads TRBD1 or TRBD2 (5 bases each). V was trimmed by 0 bases and J by 6 bases, leaving 6 bases between them. CDR1 and CDR2 from the germline V gene are MNHNY and SVGAGI (reference sequence). The CDR3 consists of 12 residues. The CDR3 loop reads CASSYSGVEQYF. CDR3 nucleotides: TGTGCCAGCAGTTACTCGGGGGTCGAGCAGTACTTC.

The sample holds many counts of this clonotype. V gene TRBV7-6 combines with J gene TRBJ1-4; the D is unclear. Germline V lookup: CDR1 SGHVS, CDR2 FNYEAQ. CDR3 length equals 14 residues. Trimming cost V 5 bases and J 8 bases, with 15 bases left between them. For the CDR3, the DNA is TGTGCCAGCAGCCCTAGGCAGGACGGGGAAAAACTGTTTTTT. This gives the protein CASSPRQDGEKLFF.

In this sample, this clonotype turned up many times. The chain links TRBV5-6 to TRBJ2-2; a weak D match, TRBD1 (6 bases). The CDR3 has 12 residues. Germline V lookup: CDR1 SGHDT, CDR2 YYEEEE. The V and J ends lost 8 bases and 7 bases respectively, with 12 bases between them. The DNA of the CDR3 is TGTGCCAGTACCCAGGGGAGCGGGGAGCTGTTTTTT. Amino acids: CASTQGSGELFF.

In its sample, this clonotype was seen a few times. The V and J genes are TRBV7-9 and TRBJ2-7, with TRBD1 matching over 12 bases. The CDR3 covers 16 residues. The junction had 6 bases not matched to a gene; V was cut back by 0 bases and J by 6 bases. In germline, CDR1 is SEHNR, CDR2 FQNEAQ (reference sequence). The CDR3 loop is CASSLAGQGALTEQYF. CDR3 in DNA: TGTGCCAGCAGCTTAGCGGGACAGGGGGCGCTGACCGAGCAGTACTTC.

This clonotype was picked up many times. The chain has TRBV7-2 and TRBJ2-1; D remains ambiguous. Trimming removed 8 bases at V and 6 bases at J, with 17 bases between. The length of the CDR3 is 14 residues. Germline V gives CDR1 SGHTA, CDR2 FQGNSA. The CDR3 DNA reads as TGTGCCAGCGACCGCAGTGAATTCACCAATGAGCAGTTCTTC. It encodes CASDRSEFTNEQFF.

This clonotype was recorded many times. This chain joins TRBV20-1 and TRBJ2-5; 9 bases are shared with TRBD2. Germline V lookup: CDR1 DFQATT, CDR2 SNEGSKA (reference sequence). CDR3 length: 15 residues. J lost 5 bases, V lost 2 bases, and 9 bases had no gene match. CDR3 amino acids: CSARQSREGWETQYF. The CDR3 DNA is TGCAGTGCTAGACAATCGCGGGAGGGCTGGGAGACCCAGTACTTC.

V gene TRBV2 combines with J gene TRBJ2-5, with 8 bases lining up with TRBD2. Trimming removed 7 bases from V and 3 bases from J; junction bases left unmatched: 7. The germline V gene encodes CDR1 SNHLY and CDR2 FYNNEI. CDR3 size: 14 residues. CDR3 in DNA: TGTGCCAGCATGGCTCCGGGACTAGAAGAGACCCAGTACTTC. Its protein product is CASMAPGLEETQYF.